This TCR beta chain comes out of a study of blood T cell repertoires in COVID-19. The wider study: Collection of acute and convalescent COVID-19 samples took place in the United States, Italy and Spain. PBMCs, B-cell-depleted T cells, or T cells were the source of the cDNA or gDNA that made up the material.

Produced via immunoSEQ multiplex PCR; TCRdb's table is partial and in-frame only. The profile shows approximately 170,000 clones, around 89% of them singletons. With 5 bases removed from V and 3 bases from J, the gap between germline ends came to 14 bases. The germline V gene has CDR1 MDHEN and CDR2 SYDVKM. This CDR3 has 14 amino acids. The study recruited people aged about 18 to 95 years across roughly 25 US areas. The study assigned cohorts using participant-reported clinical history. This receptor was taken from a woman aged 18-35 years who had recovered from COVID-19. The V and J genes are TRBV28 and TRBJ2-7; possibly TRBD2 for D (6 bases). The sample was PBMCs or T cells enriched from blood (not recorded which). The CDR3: CASSPPARDYEQYF. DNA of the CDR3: TGTGCCAGCAGTCCCCCAGCGCGGGACTACGAGCAGTACTTC.